These 24 T cell receptor beta chains originate from one sample sequenced in a study of read filtering for tumor transcriptome and immune sequencing. The library was built from 400 ng RNA with molecular barcoded adaptors for alpha/delta and beta/gamma chains. Using its own MiXCR run on the reads, TCRdb lists one record per CDR3 protein. The data contain about 86,000 distinct CDR3 sequences, 12% of them singletons. Sequenced material: a population of CD138-negative cells sorted from bone marrow. These receptors were taken from a donor over 35 with multiple myeloma.

This clonotype was found many times. V gene TRBV2 combines with J gene TRBJ1-1; D is ambiguous. CDR1 is SNHLY and CDR2 is FYNNEI in the germline V gene. The CDR3 extends over 13 amino acids. V lost 4 bases, J lost 3 bases, and 9 bases lay in between. The DNA for the CDR3 is TGTGCCAGCAGTGGTTTGGGATACACTGAAGCTTTCTTT. It is translated as CASSGLGYTEAFF.

Note on this clonotype: It may be a read error: a sequence one base away is much more abundant. J is TRBJ2-2 and V is TRBV3-1; no reliable D call. The CDR3 runs 12 residues. Per germline, CDR1 LGHDT and CDR2 YNNKEL (reference sequence). Trimming pared 1 base from V and 6 bases from J, leaving 3 bases between. The CDR3 DNA sequence: TGTGCCAGCAGCCAAGTCCCCGGGGAGCTGTTTTTT. Encoded protein: CASSQVPGELFF.

This clonotype was observed at least ten times. The rearrangement links TRBV5-4 to TRBJ2-7; D unclear. The V and J ends lost 4 bases and 0 bases respectively, with 17 bases between them. Germline CDR1 reads SGHNT; CDR2 reads YYREEE (reference sequence). The CDR3 is 16 residues long. The CDR3 sequence: CASSPSRTRSSYEQYF. The DNA of the CDR3 is TGTGCCAGCAGCCCTAGTCGGACGCGAAGCTCCTACGAGCAGTACTTC.

This clonotype was seen repeatedly, ten times or more. The genes are TRBV6-1 and TRBJ1-4, with D uncertain. With 3 bases removed from V and 6 bases from J, the gap between germline ends came to 17 bases. Germline assignment: CDR1 MNHNS and CDR2 SASEGT. This CDR3 has 16 amino acids. DNA of the CDR3: TGTGCCAGCAGTGAGACGGCCACTTTGTCGGATGAAAAACTGTTTTTT. Amino acids: CASSETATLSDEKLFF.

The chain is built from TRBV5-1 and TRBJ2-1; possibly TRBD2 for D (6 bases). Germline V gene lookup returns CDR1 SGHRS and CDR2 YFSETQ. Trimming stripped 4 bases from V and 10 bases from J, with 18 bases between. The CDR3 contains 14 residues. This CDR3 is CASSPGGKGKEQFF. Here the CDR3 DNA reads TGCGCCAGCAGCCCCGGGGGAAAGGGCAAAGAGCAGTTCTTC.

Concerning this clonotype: One base away lies a much larger clone, so this may be a sequencing read error. The gene calls are TRBV5-1 and TRBJ2-5, with a tentative D call TRBD1 (6 bases). The CDR3 sequence is 15 residues long. The germline V gene has CDR1 SGHRS and CDR2 YFSETQ. CDR3 sequence: CASSLEGQTQGTQYF. The CDR3 DNA follows: TGCGCCAGCAGCTTGGAAGGACAGACCCAAGGGACCCAGTACTTC.

This clonotype was found once. The V and J genes are TRBV20-1 and TRBJ1-3; TRBD1 is a possible D gene (5 bases). In germline, CDR1 is DFQATT, CDR2 SNEGSKA (reference sequence). The ends were cut back, 3 bases at V and 0 bases at J, with 9 bases in the middle. This CDR3 is built from 14 residues. CDR3 coding DNA: TGCAGTGCTAGCGACAGATTCTCTGGAAACACCATATATTTT. Its protein is CSASDRFSGNTIYF.

At least ten counts were recorded for this clonotype. CDR3 sequence: CASSQGNQPQHF. CDR3 nucleotide sequence: TGTGCCAGCAGCCAGGGGAATCAGCCCCAGCATTTT. The gene calls are TRBV12-3 or TRBV12-4 and TRBJ1-5; perhaps TRBD1 as D (6 bases). V lost 6 bases and J 4 bases, leaving 7 bases between the germline ends. The CDR3 has 12 amino acids.

This clonotype was counted many times. J is TRBJ2-1 and V is TRBV29-1; 8 positions agree with TRBD1. This CDR3 spans 16 amino acids. Germline V gives CDR1 SQVTM, CDR2 ANQGSEA. V was clipped by 6 bases and J by 2 bases; unmatched bases: 12. CDR3 sequence: CSVSPPRTGTYNEQFF. The CDR3 coding sequence is TGCAGCGTCTCCCCACCTAGGACAGGGACCTACAATGAGCAGTTCTTC.

This clonotype has at least ten counts. This chain links TRBV2 with TRBJ1-1; possible D gene TRBD1, 6 bases. CDR3 size: 16 residues. Trimming removed 8 bases at V and 1 base at J, with 20 bases between. Germline assignment: CDR1 SNHLY and CDR2 FYNNEI. The CDR3 region is CASDVFRGFENTEAFF. Written as DNA, the CDR3 is TGTGCCAGCGACGTTTTTAGGGGGTTCGAGAACACTGAAGCTTTCTTT.

This clonotype was counted at least ten times. A much larger clone is a single base away; this may be a read error. The chain couples TRBV6-6 to TRBJ2-1; 10 nucleotides agree with TRBD2. CDR3 length: 18 amino acids. The V gene's germline CDR1 is MNHNY and CDR2 SVGAGI (reference sequence). The CDR3 loop is CASSSRTSGSATGNGQFF. The CDR3 nucleotides read TGTGCCAGCAGTTCTCGGACTAGCGGATCAGCTACAGGCAATGGGCAGTTCTTC.

There are many counts of this clonotype. In nucleotides, the CDR3 is TGCGCCAGCAGCTTGGGTAGCGGGAGGGCTGCGAGCAATGAGCAGTTCTTC. Protein: CASSLGSGRAASNEQFF. The chain carries TRBV5-1 and TRBJ2-1; 11 positions agree with TRBD2. The V gene's germline CDR1 is SGHRS and CDR2 YFSETQ. The CDR3 runs 17 residues. The ends lost 0 bases at V and 6 bases at J; junction bases unmatched: 8.

This clonotype was picked up many times. The V call is TRBV5-1, the J call TRBJ2-1; 9 bases are a match to TRBD2. CDR1 SGHRS and CDR2 YFSETQ come from the germline V gene. This CDR3 is 16 amino acids long. V lost 0 bases and J lost 7; bases outside the gene matches: 8. The CDR3 DNA follows: TGCGCCAGCAGCTTGGTCTACGGGACTAGCAGGAATGAGCAGTTCTTC. Translating gives CASSLVYGTSRNEQFF.

There are many counts of this clonotype. V is TRBV28 and J is TRBJ2-2, with D uncertain. V lost 2 bases to trimming and J lost 6 bases, with 19 bases between them. CDR1 and CDR2 from the germline V gene are MDHEN and SYDVKM. The CDR3 has 17 amino acids. CDR3 loop: CASSLRRTRLISGELFF. In DNA, the CDR3 is TGTGCCAGCAGTTTACGGCGTACACGTCTAATCTCCGGGGAGCTGTTTTTT. Combining the CDR3 with reference TRBV28 and TRBJ2-2 gives the whole variable domain DVKVTQSSRYLVKRTGEKVFLECVQDMDHENMFWYRQDPGLGLRLIYFSYDVKMKEKGDIPEGYSVSREKKERFSLILESASTNQTSMYLCASSLRRTRLISGELFFGEGSRLTVL.

This clonotype came up many times. This sequence joins TRBV20-1 and TRBJ1-5, with D unresolved. V was cut by 2 bases and J by 2 bases, with 10 bases left in between. This CDR3 comprises 14 residues. The V gene's germline CDR1 is DFQATT and CDR2 SNEGSKA (reference sequence). CDR3 nucleotides: TGCAGTGCTAGAATAGGGCACGGCAATCAGCCCCAGCATTTT. Protein: CSARIGHGNQPQHF.

A word on this clonotype: With a much larger clone just one base away, this may be a read error. This chain links TRBV5-5 with TRBJ1-2; the match to TRBD1 covers 11 bases. This CDR3 contains 15 residues. The junction had 10 bases not matched to a gene; V was cut back by 7 bases and J by 5 bases. The V gene's germline CDR1 is SGHKS and CDR2 YYEKEE (reference sequence). In DNA, the CDR3 is TGTGCCAGCGGCTCGGGACAGGGGGACGGGTATGGCTACACCTTC. Translation gives CASGSGQGDGYGYTF. Together with reference TRBV5-5 and TRBJ1-2, the CDR3 gives the full variable domain: DAGVTQSPTHLIKTRGQQVTLRCSPISGHKSVSWYQQVLGQGPQFIFQYYEKEERGRGNFPDRFSARQFPNYSSELNVNALLLGDSALYLCASGSGQGDGYGYTFGSGTRLTVV.

This clonotype was counted at least ten times. The chain couples TRBV2 to TRBJ2-3; tentatively, D is TRBD2 (5 bases). The germline V gene encodes CDR1 SNHLY and CDR2 FYNNEI. The CDR3 contains 14 residues. The V and J ends lost 7 bases and 2 bases respectively, with 13 bases between them. CDR3 DNA: TGTGCCAGCATGCGGCTAGCATACACAGATACGCAGTATTTT. Protein: CASMRLAYTDTQYF.

To note about this clonotype: A much larger clone differs from this one at a single base, so this may be a read error. The rearrangement uses TRBV28 and TRBJ2-7; 9 nucleotides align to TRBD2. CDR1 MDHEN and CDR2 SYDVKM come from the germline V gene. The CDR3 is 14 amino acids. DNA for the CDR3: TGTGACAGCAGGCGGGAGGGCCCTTACTACGAGCAGTACTTC. Translated, it gives CDSRREGPYYEQYF. Full variable domain (missing parts from reference TRBV28 and TRBJ2-7): DVKVTQSSRYLVKRTGEKVFLECVQDMDHENMFWYRQDPGLGLRLIYFSYDVKMKEKGDIPEGYSVSREKKERFSLILESASTNQTSMYLCDSRREGPYYEQYFGPGTRLTVT.

This clonotype was counted many times. V gene TRBV7-3 combines with J gene TRBJ2-1; D unresolved. The CDR3 consists of 16 residues. Between the trimmed V and J ends, which lost 0 bases and 5 bases, there was a span of 14 bases. Germline loops: CDR1 SGHTA, CDR2 FQGTGA. The CDR3 here is CASSLTLVAPNNEQFF. The CDR3 coding sequence is TGTGCCAGCAGCTTAACGTTGGTAGCTCCAAACAATGAGCAGTTCTTC.

This clonotype has ten or more counts. The chain employs TRBV30 and TRBJ1-2, with D unclear. V lost 1 base and J 0 bases, leaving 9 bases between the germline ends. This CDR3 is built from 14 residues. The germline gives CDR1 GTSNPN, CDR2 SVGIG (reference sequence). The CDR3 protein is CAWSAGWANYGYTF. CDR3 coding DNA: TGTGCCTGGAGTGCTGGATGGGCTAACTATGGCTACACCTTC. The full variable domain, with the rest looked up from reference TRBV30 and TRBJ1-2, is SQTIHQWPATLVQPVGSPLSLECTVEGTSNPNLYWYRQAAGRGLQLLFYSVGIGQISSEVPQNLSASRPQDRQFILSSKKLLLSDSGFYLCAWSAGWANYGYTFGSGTRLTVV.

This clonotype has a count of ten or more. The chain couples TRBV5-1 to TRBJ2-1; weak D call: TRBD2 (6 bases). The CDR3 is made up of 16 amino acids. V was shortened by 1 base and J by 2 bases, with 13 bases between the two germline ends. In germline, CDR1 is SGHRS, CDR2 YFSETQ. DNA for the CDR3: TGCGCCAGCAGCTTGTCGGAACTAGCAGCCTACAATGAGCAGTTCTTC. Amino acid sequence: CASSLSELAAYNEQFF.

This clonotype has a count of ten or more. The chain carries TRBV29-1 and TRBJ1-1, with D unclear. This CDR3 comprises 11 residues. The germline V gene has CDR1 SQVTM and CDR2 ANQGSEA. The germline V and J ends were trimmed by 6 bases and 6 bases, with 11 bases remaining between them. CDR3 bases: TGCAGCGTCACGCAAATTTCTGAAGCTTTCTTT. Protein product: CSVTQISEAFF.

In its sample, this clonotype was seen many times. The rearrangement uses TRBV29-1 and TRBJ2-5, with 8 bases aligning to TRBD1. V lost 5 bases and J lost 1; bases outside the gene matches: 3. The germline gives CDR1 SQVTM, CDR2 ANQGSEA. The CDR3 spans 13 residues. This CDR3 reads CSVHRGSQETQYF. CDR3 sequence (DNA): TGCAGCGTTCACAGGGGGAGCCAAGAGACCCAGTACTTC.

This clonotype was detected many times. The V call is TRBV7-9, the J call TRBJ1-4; D not resolved. V was pared by 0 bases and J by 8 bases, with 7 bases between. The CDR3 totals 13 residues. Germline CDR1 is SEHNR and CDR2 is FQNEAQ (reference sequence). As DNA, the CDR3 is TGTGCCAGCAGCTTAGCGCCGAAGGAAAAACTGTTTTTT. It specifies CASSLAPKEKLFF.